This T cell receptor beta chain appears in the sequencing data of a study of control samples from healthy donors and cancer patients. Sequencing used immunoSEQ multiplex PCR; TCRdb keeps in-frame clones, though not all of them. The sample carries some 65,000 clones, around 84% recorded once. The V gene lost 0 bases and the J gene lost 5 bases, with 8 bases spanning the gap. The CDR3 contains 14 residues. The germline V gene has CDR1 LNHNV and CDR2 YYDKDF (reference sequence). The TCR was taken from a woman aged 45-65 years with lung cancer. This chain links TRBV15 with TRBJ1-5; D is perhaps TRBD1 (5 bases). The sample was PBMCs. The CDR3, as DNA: TGTGCCACCAGCAGAGAGGGGACTCATCAGCCCCAGCATTTT. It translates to CATSREGTHQPQHF.